This entry lists 25 T cell receptor beta chains sequenced from one sample in a study of PD-L1 blockade in urothelial cancer. Time point specified: peripheral blood 6 weeks after treatment start. Profiled with immunoSEQ multiplex PCR; TCRdb holds only in-frame clones, not every one. This table has roughly 30,000 clones, about 89% appearing once. Sequencing used PBMCs, obtained around atezolizumab (anti-PD-L1) treatment. These receptors all come from a man older than 75 with urothelial cancer.

V gene TRBV19 combines with J gene TRBJ2-7; unclear D gene. Germline lookup yields CDR1 LNHDA and CDR2 SQIVND (reference sequence). V was pared by 2 bases and J by 1 base, with 9 bases between. The CDR3 is made up of 14 amino acids. CDR3 loop: CASSISQTSYEQYF. As DNA, the CDR3 is TGTGCCAGTAGTATATCGCAGACATCCTACGAGCAGTACTTC.

This chain joins TRBV7-2 and TRBJ2-3; no firm D call. Trimming cost V 8 bases and J 6 bases, with 15 bases left between them. The CDR3 length is 13 residues. Germline CDR1 reads SGHTA; CDR2 reads FQGNSA. Written as DNA, the CDR3 is TGTGCCAGCCGCTCCCGTCAAGAGGATACGCAGTATTTT. This encodes CASRSRQEDTQYF.

V usage is TRBV28 and J usage is TRBJ1-2; 7 bases fit TRBD1. The CDR3 runs to 15 residues. After removal of 6 bases from V and 4 bases from J, the junction contained 11 bases not matched to a gene. Germline V CDR1 and CDR2: MDHEN, SYDVKM. CDR3 coding DNA: TGTGCCAGCAGACCCCGACAGGGAGAATTCTATGGCTACACCTTC. Protein: CASRPRQGEFYGYTF.

This clone was observed once. CDR3 protein: CASSRTGGEGYTF. CDR3 bases: TGTGCCAGCAGCCGGACAGGGGGAGAGGGCTACACCTTC. This chain uses TRBV28 with TRBJ1-2; 10 bases are a match to TRBD1. The V gene's germline CDR1 is MDHEN and CDR2 SYDVKM. With 6 bases clipped from V and 8 bases from J, the junction kept 6 bases outside the gene matches. This CDR3 contains 13 residues.

The gene calls are TRBV6-1 and TRBJ2-7, with TRBD2 as a possible D gene (6 bases). Germline CDR1 is MNHNS and CDR2 is SASEGT. This CDR3 contains 13 residues. Trimming took 5 bases from V and 3 from J, leaving 11 bases between them. The CDR3 protein is CASSREISYEQYF. As DNA, the CDR3 is TGTGCCAGCAGTCGGGAGATCAGCTACGAGCAGTACTTC.

The chain employs TRBV12-5 and TRBJ2-1, with TRBD1 matching 8 bases. Germline loops: CDR1 LGHNT, CDR2 FRNRAP. The CDR3 totals 15 residues. Trimming cost V 0 bases and J 9 bases; bases outside gene matches: 7. CDR3 coding DNA: TGTGCTAGTGGTTTGGTACAGGGGGTACGGGGTGAGCAGTTCTTC. Translating gives CASGLVQGVRGEQFF.

The J gene is TRBJ2-1, the V gene TRBV20-1, with a tentative D call TRBD2 (5 bases). The V end lost 5 bases, the J end lost 10 bases, and 12 bases lay between the germline ends. The CDR3 has 11 residues. Germline V lookup: CDR1 DFQATT, CDR2 SNEGSKA (reference sequence). The CDR3 loop is CSAASGSEQFF. In nucleotides, the CDR3 is TGCAGTGCTGCGTCGGGGAGCGAGCAGTTCTTC.

The chain links TRBV5-1 to TRBJ1-2; TRBD1 is a possible D gene (5 bases). Germline V gives CDR1 SGHRS, CDR2 YFSETQ. The CDR3 runs 15 residues. Trimming took 4 bases from V and 2 from J, leaving 15 bases between them. Here the CDR3 DNA reads TGCGCCAGCAGCCCAAATCAGGGTTCCAACTATGGCTACACCTTC. Its protein is CASSPNQGSNYGYTF. The whole variable domain, remainder taken from reference TRBV5-1 and TRBJ1-2, is KAGVTQTPRYLIKTRGQQVTLSCSPISGHRSVSWYQQTPGQGLQFLFEYFSETQRNKGNFPGRFSGRQFSNSRSEMNVSTLELGDSALYLCASSPNQGSNYGYTFGSGTRLTVV.

The gene calls are TRBV2 and TRBJ2-5; the match to TRBD2 covers 14 bases. Germline CDR1 and CDR2: SNHLY and FYNNEI. V shed 4 bases, J shed 1 base, and the junction held 8 bases outside the gene matches. The CDR3 contains 18 residues. The CDR3 DNA is TGTGCCAGCAGTGGCCATAGACTAGCGGGAGGGATCCAAGAGACCCAGTACTTC. Encoded protein: CASSGHRLAGGIQETQYF.

This chain connects TRBV7-2 to TRBJ2-5; 9 bases line up with TRBD2. J lost 5 bases, V lost 5 bases, and 9 bases had no gene match. The germline CDR1 and CDR2 sequences are SGHTA and FQGNSA. The length of the CDR3 is 15 residues. The CDR3 bases are TGTGCCAGCAGCGGCCAGGGCGGGAGGGCTGAGACCCAGTACTTC. Translated: CASSGQGGRAETQYF.

For this clone: One end of the junction fails to match germline, which may point to a read error. The genes are TRBV18 and TRBJ2-7; D may be TRBD1 (6 bases). CDR1 and CDR2 (germline): KGHSH, LQKENI. The CDR3 sequence is 12 residues long. The CDR3 sequence is CASSEGVAGVHF. The CDR3, as DNA: TGTGCCAGCTCAGAGGGGGTGGCAGGCGTCCACTTC.

J is TRBJ2-1 and V is TRBV30; D possibly corresponds to TRBD2 (5 bases). This CDR3 is built from 15 residues. Germline V gene lookup returns CDR1 GTSNPN and CDR2 SVGIG (reference sequence). Between the trimmed V and J ends, which lost 1 base and 0 bases, there was a span of 10 bases. CDR3 protein: CAWSGELSSYNEQFF. The DNA for the CDR3 is TGTGCCTGGAGTGGGGAGCTGAGCTCCTACAATGAGCAGTTCTTC.

This rearrangement joins TRBV27 to TRBJ2-7, with 10 bases that match TRBD1. Germline-derived CDR1 and CDR2 are MNHEY and SMNVEV (reference sequence). This CDR3 is 17 amino acids long. J gave up 5 bases and V 5 bases, and 15 bases lay outside the gene matches. DNA for the CDR3: TGTGCCAGCAGTCTAACCCCCGGGACAGGGGAGGACCACGAGCAGTACTTC. This translates into CASSLTPGTGEDHEQYF.

The chain links TRBV19 to TRBJ2-4, with 7 bases that match TRBD1. CDR3 length: 17 amino acids. Germline CDR1 reads LNHDA; CDR2 reads SQIVND (reference sequence). The junction had 10 bases not matched to a gene; V was cut back by 5 bases and J by 0 bases. The CDR3 bases are TGTGCCAGTAGTCCGCGGACAGGCGGCCTAGCCAAAAACATTCAGTACTTC. Its translation: CASSPRTGGLAKNIQYF. The entire variable domain, with the rest obtained from reference TRBV19 and TRBJ2-4, is as follows: DGGITQSPKYLFRKEGQNVTLSCEQNLNHDAMYWYRQDPGQGLRLIYYSQIVNDFQKGDIAEGYSVSREKKESFPLTVTSAQKNPTAFYLCASSPRTGGLAKNIQYFGAGTRLSVL.

The chain joins TRBV18 to TRBJ2-2; D is perhaps TRBD1 (5 bases). V lost 3 bases, J lost 5 bases, and 7 bases lay in between. The V gene's germline CDR1 is KGHSH and CDR2 LQKENI. This CDR3 comprises 13 residues. In DNA, the CDR3 is TGTGCCAGCTCACCTAAGGGGACCGGGGAGCTGTTTTTT. Residues: CASSPKGTGELFF.

The gene calls are TRBV7-9 and TRBJ2-1; D may be TRBD1 (6 bases). This CDR3 is built from 14 residues. Looked up from germline, CDR1 is SEHNR and CDR2 is FQNEAQ (reference sequence). V gave up 4 bases and J gave up 4 bases, with 11 bases separating them. The CDR3 is CASSSRDTYNEQFF. CDR3 nucleotide sequence: TGTGCCAGCAGCTCTAGGGACACGTACAATGAGCAGTTCTTC.

This sequence joins TRBV7-9 and TRBJ2-7; 8 positions agree with TRBD1. The CDR3 is 14 amino acids. From germline, CDR1 is SEHNR and CDR2 FQNEAQ (reference sequence). V was pared by 5 bases and J by 4 bases, with 7 bases of the junction left unmatched. For the CDR3, the DNA is TGTGCCAGCAGCCCCGAGGACAGGGTATACGAGCAGTACTTC. It is translated as CASSPEDRVYEQYF.

The chain combines TRBV28 with TRBJ2-2, with 8 bases fitting TRBD1. Germline V CDR1 and CDR2: MDHEN, SYDVKM. CDR3 length: 17 residues. V was pared by 2 bases and J by 0 bases, with 5 bases of the junction left unmatched. CDR3 coding DNA: TGTGCCAGCAGTTTAGCGACAGGGGCCGCGAACACCGGGGAGCTGTTTTTT. Protein sequence: CASSLATGAANTGELFF.

This clone came up a few times. The chain has TRBV19 and TRBJ2-2; D perhaps matches TRBD1 (7 bases). CDR3 length: 14 amino acids. Germline V lookup: CDR1 LNHDA, CDR2 SQIVND (reference sequence). The V end was cut by 8 bases, the J end by 4 bases, with 14 bases between. CDR3 region: CASSRQGGTGELFF. The DNA of the CDR3 is TGTGCCAGTTCAAGACAGGGAGGCACCGGGGAGCTGTTTTTT.

The V call is TRBV5-1, the J call TRBJ2-3; no clear D gene. CDR1 is SGHRS, CDR2 YFSETQ, per germline. This CDR3 comprises 13 residues. Trimming shortened V by 1 base and J by 2 bases, and 5 bases separated the two germline ends. CDR3 in DNA: TGCGCCAGCAGCTTGAGCAACACAGATACGCAGTATTTT. Translation: CASSLSNTDTQYF.

The chain links TRBV6-6 to TRBJ2-5, with a weak D call TRBD2 (6 bases). CDR3 size: 14 residues. Germline V gene data show CDR1 as MNHNY and CDR2 as SVGAGI (reference sequence). V lost 11 bases to trimming and J lost 2 bases, with 18 bases between them. DNA for the CDR3: TGTGCCGGAGCGGTAGGCGGGGCACAAGAGACCCAGTACTTC. Amino acids: CAGAVGGAQETQYF.

There are a few counts of this clone. The chain couples TRBV7-9 to TRBJ2-2; the match to TRBD1 covers 7 bases. Germline V CDR1 and CDR2: SEHNR, FQNEAQ (reference sequence). The CDR3 runs to 13 residues. Trimming took 11 bases from V and 5 from J; bases not matched to a gene: 8. In DNA, the CDR3 is TGTGCCGCCGACAGGGAGAATACCGGGGAGCTGTTTTTT. Its protein product is CAADRENTGELFF.

J is TRBJ2-3 and V is TRBV18; tentatively, D is TRBD1 (6 bases). Trimming stripped 3 bases from V and 2 bases from J, with 9 bases between. This CDR3 has 14 amino acids. Looked up from germline, CDR1 is KGHSH and CDR2 is LQKENI. Written as DNA, the CDR3 is TGTGCCAGCTCACCCACAGGGTCCACAGATACGCAGTATTTT. Protein sequence: CASSPTGSTDTQYF.

In regard to this clone: Other DNA sequences of this sample code for an identical CDR3. The rearrangement joins TRBV28 to TRBJ1-1; D is possibly TRBD1 (5 bases). The CDR3 length is 11 residues. Germline V lookup: CDR1 MDHEN, CDR2 SYDVKM. V was pared by 9 bases and J by 4 bases, with 9 bases between. In DNA, the CDR3 is TGTGCCAGTAGGGGAGGCACTGAAGCTTTCTTT. Protein: CASRGGTEAFF.

DNA for the CDR3: TGCGCCAGCAGCTTAACAGGGAGGACAGGGGGAGCAGATACGCAGTATTTT. It yields the protein CASSLTGRTGGADTQYF. The V and J genes are TRBV5-1 and TRBJ2-3; the match to TRBD1 covers 10 bases. Germline CDR1 reads SGHRS; CDR2 reads YFSETQ. Trimming at V came to 2 bases and at J to 4 bases, leaving 10 bases not matched to a gene. This CDR3 is 17 amino acids long.